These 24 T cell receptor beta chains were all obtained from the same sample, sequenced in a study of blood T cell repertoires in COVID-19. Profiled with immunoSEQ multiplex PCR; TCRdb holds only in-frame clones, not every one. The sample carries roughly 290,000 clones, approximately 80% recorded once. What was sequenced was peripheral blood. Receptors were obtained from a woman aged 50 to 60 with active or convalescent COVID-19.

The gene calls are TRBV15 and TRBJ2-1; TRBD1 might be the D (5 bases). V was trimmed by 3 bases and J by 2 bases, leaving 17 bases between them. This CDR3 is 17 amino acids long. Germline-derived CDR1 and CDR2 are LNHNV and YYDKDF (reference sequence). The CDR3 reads CATSSPGPGTTYNEQFF. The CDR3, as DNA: TGTGCCACCAGCAGCCCAGGGCCGGGCACGACCTACAATGAGCAGTTCTTC.

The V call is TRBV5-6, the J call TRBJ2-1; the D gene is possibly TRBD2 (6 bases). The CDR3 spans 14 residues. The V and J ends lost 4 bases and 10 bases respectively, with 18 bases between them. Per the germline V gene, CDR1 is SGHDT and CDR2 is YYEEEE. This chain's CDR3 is CASSPLAGTREQFF. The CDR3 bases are TGTGCCAGCAGCCCCCTCGCGGGGACGAGGGAGCAGTTCTTC.

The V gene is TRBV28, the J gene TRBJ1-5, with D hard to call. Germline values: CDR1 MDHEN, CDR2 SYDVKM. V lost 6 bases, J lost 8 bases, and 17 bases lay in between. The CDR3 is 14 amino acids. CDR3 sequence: CASRRDPGIKPQHF. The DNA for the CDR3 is TGTGCCAGCAGACGAGACCCGGGTATCAAGCCCCAGCATTTT.

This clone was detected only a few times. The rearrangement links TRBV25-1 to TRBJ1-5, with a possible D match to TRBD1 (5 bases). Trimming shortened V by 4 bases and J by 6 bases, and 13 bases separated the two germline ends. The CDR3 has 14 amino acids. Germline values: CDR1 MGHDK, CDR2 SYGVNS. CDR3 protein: CASSGARVGQPQHF. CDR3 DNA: TGTGCCAGCAGTGGGGCCAGGGTAGGTCAGCCCCAGCATTTT.

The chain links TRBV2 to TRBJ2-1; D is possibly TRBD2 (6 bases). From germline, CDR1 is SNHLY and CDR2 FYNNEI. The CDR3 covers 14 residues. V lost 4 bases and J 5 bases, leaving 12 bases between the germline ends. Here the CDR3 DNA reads TGTGCCAGCAGTGTCCAGGGAGGAAACAATGAGCAGTTCTTC. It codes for CASSVQGGNNEQFF.

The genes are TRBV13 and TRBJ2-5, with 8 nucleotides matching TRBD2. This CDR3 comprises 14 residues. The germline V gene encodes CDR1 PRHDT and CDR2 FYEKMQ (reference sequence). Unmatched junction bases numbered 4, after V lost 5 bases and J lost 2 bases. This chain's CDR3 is CASSEGLDQETQYF. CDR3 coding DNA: TGTGCCAGCAGCGAGGGACTAGATCAAGAGACCCAGTACTTC.

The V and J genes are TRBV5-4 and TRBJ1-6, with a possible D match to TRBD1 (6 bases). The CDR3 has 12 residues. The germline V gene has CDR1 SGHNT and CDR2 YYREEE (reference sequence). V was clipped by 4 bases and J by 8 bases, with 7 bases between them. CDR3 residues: CASSGGDSPLHF. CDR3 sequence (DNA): TGTGCCAGCAGCGGGGGCGATTCACCCCTCCACTTT.

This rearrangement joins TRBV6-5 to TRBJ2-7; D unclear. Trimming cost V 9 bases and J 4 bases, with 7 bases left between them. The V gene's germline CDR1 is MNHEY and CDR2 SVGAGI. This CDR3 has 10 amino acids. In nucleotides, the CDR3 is TGTGCCAGTGCACAGTACGAGCAGTACTTC. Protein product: CASAQYEQYF.

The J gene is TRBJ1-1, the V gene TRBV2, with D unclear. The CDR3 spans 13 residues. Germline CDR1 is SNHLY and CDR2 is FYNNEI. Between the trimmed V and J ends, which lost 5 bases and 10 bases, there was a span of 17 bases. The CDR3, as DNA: TGTGCCAGCAGTATTGTGGGAGAGTTCGGAGCTTTCTTT. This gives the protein CASSIVGEFGAFF.

The CDR3 coding sequence is TGTGCCAGCAGTGGATGGGACAGGAGACACGCTTACTACACCTTC. Amino acid sequence: CASSGWDRRHAYYTF. This chain links TRBV25-1 with TRBJ1-2; 8 bases agree with TRBD1. Looked up from germline, CDR1 is MGHDK and CDR2 is SYGVNS. The J segment lost 10 bases and the V segment lost 4 bases, leaving 14 bases of the junction unmatched. This CDR3 is 15 amino acids long.

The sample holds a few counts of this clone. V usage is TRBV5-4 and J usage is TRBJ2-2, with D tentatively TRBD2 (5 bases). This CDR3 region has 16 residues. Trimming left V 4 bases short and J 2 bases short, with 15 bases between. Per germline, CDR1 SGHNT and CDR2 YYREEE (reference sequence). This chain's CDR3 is CASSSLAAFNTGELFF. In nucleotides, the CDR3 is TGTGCCAGCAGCAGTCTAGCAGCCTTTAACACCGGGGAGCTGTTTTTT.

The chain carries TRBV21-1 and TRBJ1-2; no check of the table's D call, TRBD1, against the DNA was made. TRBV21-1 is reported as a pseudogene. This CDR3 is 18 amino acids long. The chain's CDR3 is CASSVKLIPGQGPYGYTF. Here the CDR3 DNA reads TGTGCCAGCAGCGTAAAGCTTATTCCGGGACAGGGTCCCTACGGCTACACCTTC.

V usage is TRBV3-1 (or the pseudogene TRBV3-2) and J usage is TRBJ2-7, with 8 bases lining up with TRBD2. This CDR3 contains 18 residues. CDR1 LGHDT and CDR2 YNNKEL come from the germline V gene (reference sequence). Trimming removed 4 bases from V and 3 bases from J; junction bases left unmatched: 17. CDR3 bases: TGTGCCAGCAGCCCGCAACCCGGGTTAGCGGGAATATTCTACGAGCAGTACTTC. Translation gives CASSPQPGLAGIFYEQYF.

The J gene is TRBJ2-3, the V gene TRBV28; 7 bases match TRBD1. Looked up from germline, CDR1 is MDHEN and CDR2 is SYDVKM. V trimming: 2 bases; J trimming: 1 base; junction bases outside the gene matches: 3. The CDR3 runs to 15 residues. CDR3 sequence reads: CASSLRDSRTDTQYF. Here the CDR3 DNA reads TGTGCCAGCAGTTTACGGGACAGCCGCACAGATACGCAGTATTTT. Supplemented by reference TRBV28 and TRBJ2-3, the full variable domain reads DVKVTQSSRYLVKRTGEKVFLECVQDMDHENMFWYRQDPGLGLRLIYFSYDVKMKEKGDIPEGYSVSREKKERFSLILESASTNQTSMYLCASSLRDSRTDTQYFGPGTRLTVL.

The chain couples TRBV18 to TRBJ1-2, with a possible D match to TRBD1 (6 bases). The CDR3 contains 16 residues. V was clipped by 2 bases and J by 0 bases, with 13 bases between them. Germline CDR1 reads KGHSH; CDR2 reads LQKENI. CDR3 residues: CASSPSWTESNYGYTF. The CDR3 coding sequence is TGTGCCAGCTCACCATCTTGGACAGAATCTAACTATGGCTACACCTTC.

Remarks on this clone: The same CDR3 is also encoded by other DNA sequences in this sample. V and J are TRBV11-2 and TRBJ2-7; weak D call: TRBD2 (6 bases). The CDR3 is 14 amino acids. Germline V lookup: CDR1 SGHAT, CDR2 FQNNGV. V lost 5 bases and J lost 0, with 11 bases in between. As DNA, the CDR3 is TGTGCCAGCAGCCCCCTGGGGGGCTCCTACGAGCAGTACTTC. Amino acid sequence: CASSPLGGSYEQYF.

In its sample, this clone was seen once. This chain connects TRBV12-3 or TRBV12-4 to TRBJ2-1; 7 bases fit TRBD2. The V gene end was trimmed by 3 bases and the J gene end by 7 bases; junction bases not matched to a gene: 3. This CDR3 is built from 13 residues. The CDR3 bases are TGTGCCAGCAGTTTGAGGGAGGGGAATGAGCAGTTCTTC. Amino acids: CASSLREGNEQFF.

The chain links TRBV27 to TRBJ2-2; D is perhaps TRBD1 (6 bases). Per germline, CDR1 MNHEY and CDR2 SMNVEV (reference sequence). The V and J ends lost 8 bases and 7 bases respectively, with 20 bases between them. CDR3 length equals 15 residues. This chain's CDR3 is CASLSSGARNGELFF. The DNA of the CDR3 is TGTGCCAGCCTAAGTTCAGGGGCTCGGAACGGGGAGCTGTTTTTT.

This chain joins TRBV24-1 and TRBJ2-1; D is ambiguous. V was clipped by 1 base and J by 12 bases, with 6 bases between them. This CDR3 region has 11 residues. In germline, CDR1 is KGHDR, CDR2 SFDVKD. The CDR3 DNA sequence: TGTGCCACCAGTGATTTTCGCGGGCAGTTCTTC. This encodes CATSDFRGQFF.

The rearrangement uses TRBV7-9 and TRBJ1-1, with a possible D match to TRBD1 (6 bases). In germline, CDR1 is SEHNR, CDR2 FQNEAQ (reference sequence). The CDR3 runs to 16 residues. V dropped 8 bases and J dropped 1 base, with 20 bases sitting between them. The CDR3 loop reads CASRPTRTVSNTEAFF. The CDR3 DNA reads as TGTGCCAGCCGACCGACAAGGACAGTTTCGAACACTGAAGCTTTCTTT.

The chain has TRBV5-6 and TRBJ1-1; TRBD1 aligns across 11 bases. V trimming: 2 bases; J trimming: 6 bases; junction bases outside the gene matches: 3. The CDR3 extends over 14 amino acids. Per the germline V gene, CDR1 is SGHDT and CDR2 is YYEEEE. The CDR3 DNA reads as TGTGCCAGCAGCTTTGGGACAGGGGGAGCTGAAGCTTTCTTT. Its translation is CASSFGTGGAEAFF.

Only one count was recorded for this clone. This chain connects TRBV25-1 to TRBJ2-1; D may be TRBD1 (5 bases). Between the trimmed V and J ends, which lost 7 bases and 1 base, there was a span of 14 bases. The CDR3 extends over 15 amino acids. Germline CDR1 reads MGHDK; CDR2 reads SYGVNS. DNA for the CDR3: TGTGCCAGCATGTCGGACAAAAAGTCCTACAATGAGCAGTTCTTC. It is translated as CASMSDKKSYNEQFF.

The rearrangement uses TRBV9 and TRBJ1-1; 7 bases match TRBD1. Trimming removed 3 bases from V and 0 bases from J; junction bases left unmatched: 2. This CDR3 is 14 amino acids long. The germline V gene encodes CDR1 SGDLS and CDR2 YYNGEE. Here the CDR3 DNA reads TGTGCCAGCAGCGAGGGACAGATGAACACTGAAGCTTTCTTT. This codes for CASSEGQMNTEAFF.

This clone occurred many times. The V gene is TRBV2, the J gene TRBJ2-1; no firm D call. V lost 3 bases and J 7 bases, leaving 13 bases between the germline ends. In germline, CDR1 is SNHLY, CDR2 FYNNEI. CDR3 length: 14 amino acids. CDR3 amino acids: CASSESPTSNEQFF. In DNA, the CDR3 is TGTGCCAGCAGTGAGTCCCCCACATCGAATGAGCAGTTCTTC.